This T cell receptor (beta chain) was recorded in a study of shared clonotypes between healthy human individuals. TCRdb's copy holds only in-frame clones and misses some; the assay was immunoSEQ multiplex PCR. This sample carries about 700,000 clones, about 74% of them seen once, and the ten largest clones take 1.5% to 2%. CDR3 length: 11 amino acids. V lost 5 bases and J lost 10, with 9 bases in between. Germline loops: CDR1 LNHDA, CDR2 SQIVND (reference sequence). A CD45RA-negative memory subset and a CD45RA+ naive subset were separated from the CD4+ cells. The sequenced sample consisted of memory CD4+ T cells sorted from blood. Regarding subset: CD45RA-negative fraction. The V call is TRBV19, the J call TRBJ2-1; D is unresolved. This clonotype originated in a woman aged 25-40 years in good health. The CDR3 protein is CASSPGGEQFF. CDR3 nucleotides: TGTGCCAGTAGTCCAGGTGGCGAGCAGTTCTTC. Together with reference TRBV19 and TRBJ2-1, the CDR3 gives the full variable domain: DGGITQSPKYLFRKEGQNVTLSCEQNLNHDAMYWYRQDPGQGLRLIYYSQIVNDFQKGDIAEGYSVSREKKESFPLTVTSAQKNPTAFYLCASSPGGEQFFGPGTRLTVL.